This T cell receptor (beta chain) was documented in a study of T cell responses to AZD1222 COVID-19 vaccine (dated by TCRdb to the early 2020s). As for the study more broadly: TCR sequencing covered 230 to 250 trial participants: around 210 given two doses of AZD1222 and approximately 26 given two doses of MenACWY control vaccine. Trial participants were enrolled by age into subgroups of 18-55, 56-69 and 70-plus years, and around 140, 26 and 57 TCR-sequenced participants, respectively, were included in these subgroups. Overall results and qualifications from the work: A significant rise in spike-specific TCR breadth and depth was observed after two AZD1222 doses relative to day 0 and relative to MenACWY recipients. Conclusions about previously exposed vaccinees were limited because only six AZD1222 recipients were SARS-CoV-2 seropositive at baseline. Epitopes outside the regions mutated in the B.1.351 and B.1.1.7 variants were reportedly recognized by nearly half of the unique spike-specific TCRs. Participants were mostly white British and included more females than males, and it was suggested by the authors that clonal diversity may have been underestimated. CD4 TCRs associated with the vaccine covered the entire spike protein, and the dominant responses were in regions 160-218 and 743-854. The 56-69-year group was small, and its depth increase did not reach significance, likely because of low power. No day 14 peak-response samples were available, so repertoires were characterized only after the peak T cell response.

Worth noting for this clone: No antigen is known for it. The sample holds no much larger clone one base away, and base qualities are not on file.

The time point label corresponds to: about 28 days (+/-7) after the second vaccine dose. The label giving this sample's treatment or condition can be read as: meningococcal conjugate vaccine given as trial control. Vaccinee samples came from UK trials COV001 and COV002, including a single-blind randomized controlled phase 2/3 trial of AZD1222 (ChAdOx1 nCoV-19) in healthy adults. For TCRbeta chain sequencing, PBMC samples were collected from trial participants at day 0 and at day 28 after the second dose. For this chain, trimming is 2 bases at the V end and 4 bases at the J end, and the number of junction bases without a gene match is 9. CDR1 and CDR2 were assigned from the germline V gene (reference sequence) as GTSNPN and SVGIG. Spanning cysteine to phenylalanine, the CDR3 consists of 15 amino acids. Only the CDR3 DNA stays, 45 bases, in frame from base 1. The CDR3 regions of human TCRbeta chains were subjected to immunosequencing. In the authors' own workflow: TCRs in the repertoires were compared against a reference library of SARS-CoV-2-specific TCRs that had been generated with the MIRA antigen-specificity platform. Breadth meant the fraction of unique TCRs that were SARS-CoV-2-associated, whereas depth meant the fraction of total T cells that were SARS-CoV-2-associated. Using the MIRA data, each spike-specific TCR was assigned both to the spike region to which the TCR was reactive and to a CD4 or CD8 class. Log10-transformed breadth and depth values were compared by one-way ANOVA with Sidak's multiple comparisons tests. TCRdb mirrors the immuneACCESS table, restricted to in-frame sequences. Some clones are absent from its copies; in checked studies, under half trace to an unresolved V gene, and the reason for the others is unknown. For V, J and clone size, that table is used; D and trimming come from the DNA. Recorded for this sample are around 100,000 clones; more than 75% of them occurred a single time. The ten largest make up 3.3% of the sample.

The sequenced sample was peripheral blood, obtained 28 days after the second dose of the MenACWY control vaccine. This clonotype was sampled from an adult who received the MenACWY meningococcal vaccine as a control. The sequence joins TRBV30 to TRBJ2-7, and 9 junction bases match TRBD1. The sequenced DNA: TGTGCCTGGAGTCCGGGACAGGGTATTGTGTACGAGCAGTACTTC. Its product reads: CAWSPGQGIVYEQYF.